The clone carrying this T cell receptor beta chain was counted ten times or more. Its matching antigen is unknown. The data were taken from a study of human T cells and chemical hapten exposure. General observations from the study: Compared with pre-sensitization or healthy control sets, expanded TCRs clustered more. Donors' alopecia may make their immune response differ from healthy people's.

MiXCR was run by TCRdb on the RACE reads, yielding one entry per CDR3 protein. The repertoire holds around 120,000 distinct CDR3 sequences, with 12% to 15% as singletons. Time point defined: patch test 1, 2 weeks after DPC sensitization. This sample's treatment: therapeutic diphenylcyclopropenone sensitization with weekly scalp DPC. Germline CDR1 reads DFQATT; CDR2 reads SNEGSKA (reference sequence). CDR3 length equals 16 residues. J lost 3 bases, V lost 0 bases, and 2 bases had no gene match. The clonotype was recovered from a man aged 18 to 29 with alopecia areata. Some clones in this sample may be carry-over from other donors' samples. The rearrangement uses TRBV20-1 and TRBJ2-2; 12 positions match TRBD2. The source was whole blood, collected in connection with sensitization to the hapten diphenylcyclopropenone (DPC). CDR3 in amino acids: CSARDWTSGDTGELFF. CDR3 nucleotide sequence: TGCAGTGCTAGAGATTGGACTAGCGGGGACACCGGGGAGCTGTTTTTT.